This T cell receptor beta chain was captured in a study of T cell repertoires in ileal Crohn's disease. For the study at large: Operated complications were stricturing disease (around 61%) and penetrating disease (approximately 39%).

V was clipped by 6 bases and J by 0 bases; unmatched bases: 5. This CDR3 contains 15 residues. Germline V gives CDR1 MDHEN, CDR2 SYDVKM. Sequencing was performed with immunoSEQ multiplex PCR; in TCRdb, only in-frame clones are kept and a portion is missing. The table includes some 8,000 clones, over 75% detected once. This chain connects TRBV28 to TRBJ1-5; 7 bases agree with TRBD1. The TCR originated in an adult with Crohn's disease. The sequenced material came from ileal tissue. CDR3 region: CASRGTGVSNQPQHF. CDR3 in DNA: TGTGCCAGCAGGGGAACAGGGGTTAGCAATCAGCCCCAGCATTTT.